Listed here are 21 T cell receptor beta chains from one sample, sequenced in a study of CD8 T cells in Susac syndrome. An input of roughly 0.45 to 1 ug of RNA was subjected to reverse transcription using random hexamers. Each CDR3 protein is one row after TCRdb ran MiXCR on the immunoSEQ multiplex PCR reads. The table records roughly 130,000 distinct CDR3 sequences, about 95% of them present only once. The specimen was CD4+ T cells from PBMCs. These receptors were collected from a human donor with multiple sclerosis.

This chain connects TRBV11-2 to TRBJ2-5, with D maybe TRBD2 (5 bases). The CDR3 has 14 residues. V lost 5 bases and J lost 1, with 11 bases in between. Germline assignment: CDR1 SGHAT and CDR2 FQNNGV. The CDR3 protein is CASSPTRAQETQYF. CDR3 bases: TGTGCCAGCAGCCCGACGAGGGCCCAAGAGACCCAGTACTTC.

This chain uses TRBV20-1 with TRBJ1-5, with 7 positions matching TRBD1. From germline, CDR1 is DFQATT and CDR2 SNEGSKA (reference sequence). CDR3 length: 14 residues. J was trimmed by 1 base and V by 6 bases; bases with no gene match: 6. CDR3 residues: CSAIQGSSNQPQHF. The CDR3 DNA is TGCAGTGCCATACAGGGGTCCAGCAATCAGCCCCAGCATTTT.

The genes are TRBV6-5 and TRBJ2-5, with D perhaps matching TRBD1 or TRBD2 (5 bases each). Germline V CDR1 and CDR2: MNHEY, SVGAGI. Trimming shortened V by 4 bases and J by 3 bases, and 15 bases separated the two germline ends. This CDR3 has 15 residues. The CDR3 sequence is CASSSPGRGKETQYF. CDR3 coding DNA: TGTGCCAGCAGTTCCCCGGGACGGGGTAAAGAGACCCAGTACTTC.

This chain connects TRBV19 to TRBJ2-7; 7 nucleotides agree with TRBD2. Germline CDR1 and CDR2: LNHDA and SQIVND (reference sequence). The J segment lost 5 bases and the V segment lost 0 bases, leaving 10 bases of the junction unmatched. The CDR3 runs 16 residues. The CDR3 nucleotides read TGTGCCAGTAGTATAGATCGCGGCGGGGGAAAGAACGAGCAGTACTTC. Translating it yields CASSIDRGGGKNEQYF.

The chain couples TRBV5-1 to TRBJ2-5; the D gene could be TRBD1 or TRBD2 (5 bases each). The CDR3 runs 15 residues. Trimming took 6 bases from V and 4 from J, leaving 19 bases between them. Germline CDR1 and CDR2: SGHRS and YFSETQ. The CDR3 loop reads CASTRGAIAGETQYF. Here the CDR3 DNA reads TGCGCCAGCACCCGAGGGGCAATCGCCGGAGAGACCCAGTACTTC.

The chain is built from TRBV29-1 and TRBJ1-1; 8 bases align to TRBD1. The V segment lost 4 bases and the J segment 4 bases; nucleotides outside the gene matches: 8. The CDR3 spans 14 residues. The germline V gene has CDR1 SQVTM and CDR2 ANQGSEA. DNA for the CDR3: TGCAGCGTTGTGAGGGGACAGGTCGGCACTGAAGCTTTCTTT. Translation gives CSVVRGQVGTEAFF. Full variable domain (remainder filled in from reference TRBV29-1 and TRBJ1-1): SAVISQKPSRDICQRGTSLTIQCQVDSQVTMMFWYRQQPGQSLTLIATANQGSEATYESGFVIDKFPISRPNLTFSTLTVSNMSPEDSSIYLCSVVRGQVGTEAFFGQGTRLTVV.

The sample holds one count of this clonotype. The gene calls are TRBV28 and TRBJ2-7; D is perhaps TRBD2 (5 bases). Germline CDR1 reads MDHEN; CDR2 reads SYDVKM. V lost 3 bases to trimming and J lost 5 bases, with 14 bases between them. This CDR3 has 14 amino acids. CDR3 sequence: CASSFASGNHEQYF. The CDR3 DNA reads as TGTGCCAGCAGTTTCGCCTCGGGGAACCACGAGCAGTACTTC. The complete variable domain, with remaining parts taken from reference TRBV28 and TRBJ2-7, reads DVKVTQSSRYLVKRTGEKVFLECVQDMDHENMFWYRQDPGLGLRLIYFSYDVKMKEKGDIPEGYSVSREKKERFSLILESASTNQTSMYLCASSFASGNHEQYFGPGTRLTVT.

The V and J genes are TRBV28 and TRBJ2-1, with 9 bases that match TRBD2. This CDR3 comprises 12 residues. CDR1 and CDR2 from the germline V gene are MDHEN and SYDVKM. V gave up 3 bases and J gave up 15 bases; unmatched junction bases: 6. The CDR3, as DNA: TGTGCCAGCAGTTTCCAGCGGGAGGTTTGGTTCTTC. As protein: CASSFQREVWFF.

The CDR3 region has the DNA TGCGCCAGCAGCCAAGATGAGGGGAGGAACACTGAAGCTTTCTTT. This codes for CASSQDEGRNTEAFF. V usage is TRBV4-3 and J usage is TRBJ1-1; D is possibly TRBD1 (5 bases). This CDR3 region has 15 residues. Trimming stripped 0 bases from V and 1 base from J, with 9 bases between. CDR1 is LGHNA, CDR2 YSLEER, per germline.

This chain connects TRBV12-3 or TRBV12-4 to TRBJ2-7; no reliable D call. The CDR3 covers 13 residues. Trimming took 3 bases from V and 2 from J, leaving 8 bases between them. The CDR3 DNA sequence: TGTGCCAGCAGTTTCTACAGCCCCTACGAGCAGTACTTC. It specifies CASSFYSPYEQYF.

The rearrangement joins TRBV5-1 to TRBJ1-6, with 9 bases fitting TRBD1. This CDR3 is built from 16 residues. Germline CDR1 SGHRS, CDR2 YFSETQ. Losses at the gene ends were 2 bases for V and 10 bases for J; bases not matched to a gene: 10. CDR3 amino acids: CASSFRDRVPWSPLHF. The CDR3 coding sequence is TGCGCCAGCAGCTTTCGGGACAGGGTACCTTGGTCACCCCTCCACTTT.

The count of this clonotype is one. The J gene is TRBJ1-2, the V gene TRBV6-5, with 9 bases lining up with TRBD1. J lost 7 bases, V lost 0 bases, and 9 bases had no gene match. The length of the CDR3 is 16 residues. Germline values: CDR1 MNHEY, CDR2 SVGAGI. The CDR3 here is CASSYSRQGDGGGYTF. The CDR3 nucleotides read TGTGCCAGCAGTTACTCGCGACAGGGGGACGGGGGTGGCTACACCTTC.

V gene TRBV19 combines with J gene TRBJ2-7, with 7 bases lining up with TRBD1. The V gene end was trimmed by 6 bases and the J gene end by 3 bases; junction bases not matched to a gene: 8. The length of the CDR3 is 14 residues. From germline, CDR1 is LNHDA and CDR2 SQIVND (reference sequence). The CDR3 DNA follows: TGTGCCAGTAGCGGGACAGCCGGGCGCTACGAGCAGTACTTC. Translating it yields CASSGTAGRYEQYF.

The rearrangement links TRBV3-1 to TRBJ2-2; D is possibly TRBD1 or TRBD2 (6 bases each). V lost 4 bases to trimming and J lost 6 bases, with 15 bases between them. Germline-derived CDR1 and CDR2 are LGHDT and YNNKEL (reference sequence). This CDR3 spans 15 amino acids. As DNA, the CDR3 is TGTGCCAGCAGCCGCAAGGGGGGTATGCCCGGGGAGCTGTTTTTT. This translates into CASSRKGGMPGELFF.

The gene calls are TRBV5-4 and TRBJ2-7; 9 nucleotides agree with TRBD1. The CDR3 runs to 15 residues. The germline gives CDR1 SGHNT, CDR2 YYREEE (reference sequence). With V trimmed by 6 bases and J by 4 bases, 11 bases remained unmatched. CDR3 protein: CASTRGGQGSYEQYF. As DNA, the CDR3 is TGTGCCAGCACCAGGGGGGGACAGGGATCGTACGAGCAGTACTTC.

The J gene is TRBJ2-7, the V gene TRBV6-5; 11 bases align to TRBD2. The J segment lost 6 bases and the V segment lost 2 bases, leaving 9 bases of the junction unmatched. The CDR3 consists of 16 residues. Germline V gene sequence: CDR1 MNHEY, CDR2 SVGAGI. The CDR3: CASSYLSSGRPTEQYF. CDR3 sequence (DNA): TGTGCCAGCAGTTACCTTTCTAGCGGGAGGCCGACCGAGCAGTACTTC.

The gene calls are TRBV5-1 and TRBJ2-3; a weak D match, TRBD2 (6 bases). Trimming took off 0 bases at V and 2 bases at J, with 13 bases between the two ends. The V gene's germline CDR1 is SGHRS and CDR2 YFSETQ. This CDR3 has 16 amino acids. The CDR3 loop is CASSLGLSGPTDTQYF. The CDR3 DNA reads TGCGCCAGCAGCTTGGGTCTTAGCGGCCCCACAGATACGCAGTATTTT.

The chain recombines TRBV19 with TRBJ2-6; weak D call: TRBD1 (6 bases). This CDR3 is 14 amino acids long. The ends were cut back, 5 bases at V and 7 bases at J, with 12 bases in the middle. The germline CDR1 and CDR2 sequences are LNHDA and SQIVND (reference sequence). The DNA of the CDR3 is TGTGCCAGTAGTTTCCCCAGGGGAGCCAACGTCCTGACTTTC. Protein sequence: CASSFPRGANVLTF.

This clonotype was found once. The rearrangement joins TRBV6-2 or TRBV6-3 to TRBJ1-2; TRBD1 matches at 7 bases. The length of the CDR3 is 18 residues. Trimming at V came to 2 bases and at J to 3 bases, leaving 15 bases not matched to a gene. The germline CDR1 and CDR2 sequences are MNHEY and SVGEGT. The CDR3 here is CASSYPSVYTGTDYGYTF. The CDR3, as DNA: TGTGCCAGCAGTTACCCCAGCGTCTATACCGGGACAGACTATGGCTACACCTTC.

The DNA for the CDR3 is TGCGCCAGCGTGGAGACTAGCGGCCTCAATGAGCAGTTCTTC. This gives the protein CASVETSGLNEQFF. The V gene is TRBV5-1, the J gene TRBJ2-1; 9 positions agree with TRBD2. Trimming removed 7 bases from V and 6 bases from J; junction bases left unmatched: 8. The CDR3 runs 14 residues. Germline values: CDR1 SGHRS, CDR2 YFSETQ.

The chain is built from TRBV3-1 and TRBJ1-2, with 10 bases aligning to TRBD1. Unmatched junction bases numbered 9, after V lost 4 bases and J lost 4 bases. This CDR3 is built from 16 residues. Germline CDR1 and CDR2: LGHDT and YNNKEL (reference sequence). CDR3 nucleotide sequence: TGTGCCAGCAGCCTCCAGGGGGACAGGGGCGCCTATGGCTACACCTTC. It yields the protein CASSLQGDRGAYGYTF.